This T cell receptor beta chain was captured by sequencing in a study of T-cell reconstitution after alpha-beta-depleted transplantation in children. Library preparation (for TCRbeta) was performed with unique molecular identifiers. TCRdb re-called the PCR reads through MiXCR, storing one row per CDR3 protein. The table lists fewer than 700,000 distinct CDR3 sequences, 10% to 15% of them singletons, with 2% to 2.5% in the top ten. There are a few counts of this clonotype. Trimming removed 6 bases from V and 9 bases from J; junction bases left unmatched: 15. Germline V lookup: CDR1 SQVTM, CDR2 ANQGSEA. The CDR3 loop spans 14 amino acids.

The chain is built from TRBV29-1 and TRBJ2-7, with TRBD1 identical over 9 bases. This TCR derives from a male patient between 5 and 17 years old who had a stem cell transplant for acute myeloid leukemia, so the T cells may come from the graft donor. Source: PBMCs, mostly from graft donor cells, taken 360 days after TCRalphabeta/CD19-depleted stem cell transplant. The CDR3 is CSVAGTGPSAGQYF. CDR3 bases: TGCAGCGTCGCCGGGACAGGGCCTTCCGCGGGGCAGTACTTC.